This paragraph covers one T cell receptor beta chain sequence. The specificity of this receptor is unknown. No per-base quality is available; no much larger clone lies one base away. These data are taken from a study of T-cell memory formation after mild COVID-19 (dated by TCRdb to 2020 to 2023). Study-wide context: Most TCR sequence clusters were specific to one of the two donors. In a couple of donors, T-cell clones that expanded and contracted after mild COVID-19 were tracked by sequencing TCRalpha and TCRbeta repertoires over time. The cohort comprised two young, previously healthy adult volunteers, one female and one male. The paper's findings and limits, for the study overall: Some responding clones were detected in pre-infection memory, which suggested that pre-existing cross-reactive memory T cells had joined the SARS-CoV-2 response. Contracting CD4+ clones were located mainly in the CM and EM memory subsets, whereas CD8+ clones were found to be enriched in EMRA. Whether the second-wave clones peaking on day 37 were SARS-CoV-2 specific was not confirmed. Clones contracting from day 15 to 85 had balanced CD4/CD8 phenotypes, while a second wave expanding from day 15 to 37 was biased towards CD4+. The study included only a couple of mild cases, and larger cohorts that include severe cases with pre-infection samples were judged to be necessary.

PBMCs were isolated by Ficoll-Paque density gradient centrifugation. Sequencing was performed on an Illumina NovaSeq 6000. Using 5'RACE with constant-segment primers, TCRalpha and TCRbeta cDNA libraries were constructed, with sample barcodes and unique molecular identifiers added in the process. RNA was extracted from every sample with Trizol reagent. Libraries were amplified in two PCR steps, with a second sample barcode and Illumina TruSeq adapters added in the second step. Libraries were sequenced on an Illumina NovaSeq with 2 x 150 bp paired-end reads. On the study's bioinformatics: The reads were demultiplexed and collapsed into UMI-guided consensus sequences using migec v1.2.7. Using mixcr v2.1.11, UMI consensuses were aligned to TRA and TRB V and J templates and then assembled into clonotypes. Expanded or contracted clonotypes were those called significant by both edgeR and NoisET, with noise models trained on biological replicates. For edgeR calls, a false discovery rate-adjusted p below 0.01 and a log2 fold-change threshold of 1 were applied. As an exploratory analysis of dynamics, PCA with hierarchical clustering was applied to max-normalized trajectories of the 1000 most abundant clonotypes. Separately sequenced CD4+ and CD8+ repertoires were used to assign the CD4 or CD8 phenotype of responding clones. The public sequencing data were trimmed at Q25 with fastp and processed into clonotypes with MiXCR by TCRdb, which kept only in-frame beta chains. Each record represents a unique CDR3 protein, reported with the most common genes and DNA among its rows. The V and J calls were determined by TCRdb, not by the authors. This sample comprises roughly 400,000 distinct CDR3 sequences, roughly 26% of them detected only once. The ten most abundant clones make up 7.5% to 10% of the sample.

V gives up 4 bases and J gives up 0 bases, and the segment between their germline ends measures 16 bases. From the cysteine through the phenylalanine, the CDR3 covers 17 amino acids. Only the CDR3 DNA stays, 51 bases, in frame from base 1. Based on the germline V gene, the CDR1 and CDR2 sequences are MNHEY and SVGAGI. The clonotype was recovered from an adult woman who had mild COVID-19 (a few samples of this study predate the infection). The sample titles of this study are shuffled in the database, so cell type and time point are left out; the donor was told from shared clones. The chain is encoded by TRBV6-5 joined to TRBJ1-3; TRBD1 could be the D gene, as 5 bases match. The sample consisted of PBMCs or a T cell subset sorted from them (not recorded which). The sequence in DNA is TGTGCCAGCAGTTTAATCCCGGGACCCCGCTCTGGAAACACCATATATTTT. It translates to CASSLIPGPRSGNTIYF.